This T cell receptor (beta chain) was retrieved from a study of cytomegalovirus exposure and HLA in healthy donors. In the study overall: The study placed 80% to 90% of its 398 genotyped donors in the Caucasian-associated ancestry cluster.

PCR was performed using 60 Vbeta and 13 Jbeta primers. Data came from immunoSEQ multiplex PCR; TCRdb stores just in-frame clones and leaves some out. Here the sample spans more than 150,000 clones, around 80% being singletons. About this clone: Its antigen is undetermined.

The CDR3 is 17 residues long. The V gene's germline CDR1 is MDHEN and CDR2 SYDVKM. V was clipped by 1 base and J by 8 bases; unmatched bases: 12. The study's findings and limits: Common viral pathogens seemed, in a later analysis, to connect with several of the most significant clusters. With later analysis, a missense DCLRE1C variant became linked to TCR beta V- and J-gene trimming. Specificity for CMV antigens was confirmed in vitro for a few of the CMV-associated chains.

The sequence was obtained from a girl aged 2 to 10 in good health and CMV-seropositive. The sample taken for sequencing was PBMCs. The chain employs TRBV28 and TRBJ2-1, with 9 bases matching TRBD1. CDR3 loop: CASSLYGTGTSSHEQFF. The CDR3 DNA reads as TGTGCCAGCAGTTTATACGGGACAGGGACGAGTAGCCATGAGCAGTTCTTC.